These T cell receptor beta chains were read from a single sample in a study of neurological immune-mediated disorders. TCRdb re-called the 5' RACE reads with MiXCR, one entry per CDR3 protein. The profile shows about 55,000 distinct CDR3 sequences, approximately 3.6% of them singletons. The specimen was CD4+ T cells from blood. Receptors originate from a woman in her thirties or forties with multiple sclerosis. Both conserved end residues are part of each CDR3. D genes are given only for firm matches. Size tells how often a clone was seen (once, few, many) or the class of an expanded clone, and some rows leave it out.

>many|TRBD2|TRBV12-3/TRBV12-4|TRBJ2-5
CASSSAGAGGETQYF
TGTGCCAGCAGTTCCGCGGGGGCGGGGGGTGAGACCCAGTACTTC
>many|NA|TRBV12-3/TRBV12-4|TRBJ2-7
CASTLLGDEQYF
TGTGCCAGCACTCTTCTGGGCGACGAGCAGTACTTC
>many|TRBD2|TRBV4-1|TRBJ2-3
CASTYSGLAGGVSSTDTQYF
TGCGCCAGCACCTACTCTGGACTAGCGGGGGGGGTCTCTAGCACAGATACGCAGTATTTT
>many|NA|TRBV5-1|TRBJ1-6
CASSLGQQYNSPLHF
TGCGCCAGCAGCTTGGGCCAGCAGTATAATTCACCCCTCCACTTT
>many|NA|TRBV7-9|TRBJ1-1
CASTVQGLNTEAFF
TGTGCCAGCACCGTACAGGGACTGAACACTGAAGCTTTCTTT
>many|NA|TRBV5-1|TRBJ2-3
CASSFLGGSTDTQYF
TGCGCCAGCAGCTTTTTGGGGGGCAGTACAGATACGCAGTATTTT
>many|TRBD2|TRBV20-1|TRBJ2-3
CSARDARSGGSTDTQYF
TGCAGTGCTAGAGACGCGCGGTCGGGGGGATCCACAGATACGCAGTATTTT
>many|NA|TRBV11-1|TRBJ2-1
CASTKKVAGLQFF
TGTGCCAGCACAAAAAAGGTCGCGGGGCTCCAGTTCTTC
>many|NA|TRBV20-1|TRBJ2-3
CSARDPLKGTGTDTQYF
TGCAGTGCTAGAGACCCGTTGAAAGGGACTGGCACAGATACGCAGTATTTT
>many|NA|TRBV7-8|TRBJ1-4
CASSLVPGSVANEKLFF
TGTGCCAGCAGCTTAGTACCGGGGTCGGTGGCTAATGAAAAACTGTTTTTT
>NA|NA|TRBV5-1|TRBJ2-3
CASSSPRGTDTQYF
TGCGCCAGCAGCTCCCCGAGGGGCACAGATACGCAGTATTTT
>many|NA|TRBV7-8|TRBJ1-6
CASSFRVTNSPLHF
TGTGCCAGCAGCTTTAGGGTTACAAATTCACCCCTCCACTTT
>many|NA|TRBV2|TRBJ2-7
CASSDGQLSYEQYF
TGTGCCAGCAGTGACGGACAGTTGTCCTACGAGCAGTACTTC
>many|TRBD1|TRBV19|TRBJ1-5
CASSMGRGRIQPQHF
TGTGCCAGTAGTATGGGCAGGGGGCGGATTCAGCCCCAGCATTTT
>NA|NA|TRBV5-1|TRBJ1-2
CASSLEGRGGYGYTF
TGCGCCAGCAGCTTGGAGGGCAGGGGCGGCTATGGCTACACCTTC
>many|TRBD1|TRBV5-6|TRBJ2-7
CASSFDRGSNEQYF
TGTGCCAGCAGCTTCGACAGGGGGTCAAACGAGCAGTACTTC
>NA|TRBD1|TRBV6-5|TRBJ1-1
CASTPAGTGPKGAFF
TGTGCCAGCACCCCAGCCGGGACAGGGCCAAAGGGGGCTTTCTTT
>many|NA|TRBV6-5|TRBJ2-7
CASSDYGHLYEQYF
TGTGCCAGCTCCGATTATGGACACCTATACGAGCAGTACTTC